These 9 T cell receptor beta chains were all obtained from the same sample, sequenced in a study of cytomegalovirus exposure and HLA in healthy donors. Primers for the PCR totalled 60 Vbeta and 13 Jbeta. Method: immunoSEQ multiplex PCR; TCRdb's copy keeps in-frame clones and lacks some. The sample carries some 92,000 clones, approximately 79% recorded once. The source material was PBMCs. Every receptor here comes from a man in his thirties or forties in good health and CMV-seronegative.

The V and J genes are TRBV19 and TRBJ1-5, with D possibly being TRBD1 (5 bases). Germline V gene sequence: CDR1 LNHDA, CDR2 SQIVND (reference sequence). CDR3 length equals 13 residues. With 5 bases removed from V and 7 bases from J, the gap between germline ends came to 12 bases. The CDR3 loop is CASSSGRQQPQHF. Written as DNA, the CDR3 is TGTGCCAGTAGTTCAGGGAGGCAACAGCCCCAGCATTTT.

The chain links TRBV5-4 to TRBJ1-1, with 8 bases that match TRBD1. Unmatched junction bases numbered 11, after V lost 0 bases and J lost 7 bases. Germline CDR1 and CDR2: SGHNT and YYREEE (reference sequence). The CDR3 totals 16 residues. The CDR3: CASSLARGLWKGEAFF. For the CDR3, the DNA is TGTGCCAGCAGCTTGGCCAGGGGGCTGTGGAAAGGTGAAGCTTTCTTT.

The rearrangement joins TRBV5-4 to TRBJ2-7, with unresolved D. CDR3 size: 13 residues. Per germline, CDR1 SGHNT and CDR2 YYREEE (reference sequence). V was trimmed by 4 bases and J by 0 bases, leaving 8 bases between them. CDR3 DNA: TGTGCCAGCAGCCTGATCTACTCCTACGAGCAGTACTTC. Translating it yields CASSLIYSYEQYF.

The V call is TRBV6-4, the J call TRBJ2-3; 7 bases fit TRBD2. This CDR3 has 16 amino acids. V shed 6 bases and J 2 bases; nucleotides not matched to a gene: 11. Looked up from germline, CDR1 is MRHNA and CDR2 is SNTAGT. DNA for the CDR3: TGTGCCAGCAGCCCATCCAGCGGGAATCCCACAGATACGCAGTATTTT. Its translation: CASSPSSGNPTDTQYF.

The V call is TRBV11-2, the J call TRBJ1-2; D gene ambiguous. The CDR3 runs 13 residues. Trimming took 0 bases from V and 4 from J, leaving 6 bases between them. Germline loops: CDR1 SGHAT, CDR2 FQNNGV. CDR3 loop: CASSLERSYGYTF. The CDR3 nucleotides read TGTGCCAGCAGCTTAGAACGGAGCTATGGCTACACCTTC.

The chain links TRBV29-1 to TRBJ1-2, with 9 bases identical to TRBD1. CDR1 SQVTM and CDR2 ANQGSEA come from the germline V gene. Trimming cost V 8 bases and J 1 base; bases outside gene matches: 2. This CDR3 comprises 12 residues. CDR3 protein: CSLGQGNYGYTF. CDR3 bases: TGCAGCTTGGGACAGGGTAACTATGGCTACACCTTC.

The genes are TRBV7-8 and TRBJ1-4; maybe TRBD1 (6 bases). Germline CDR1 and CDR2: SGHVS and FQNEAQ. Trimming stripped 1 base from V and 5 bases from J, with 11 bases between. CDR3 length equals 15 residues. The CDR3 loop reads CASSLGYRENEKLFF. The CDR3 DNA follows: TGTGCCAGCAGCTTAGGCTACAGGGAAAATGAAAAACTGTTTTTT.

V and J are TRBV7-9 and TRBJ2-1, with TRBD2 as a possible D gene (7 bases). CDR1 and CDR2 (germline): SEHNR, FQNEAQ (reference sequence). With 1 base removed from V and 6 bases from J, the gap between germline ends came to 19 bases. The CDR3 sequence is 17 residues long. This CDR3 reads CASSLGEGGVRINEQFF. DNA for the CDR3: TGTGCCAGCAGCTTAGGGGAGGGGGGGGTACGAATCAATGAGCAGTTCTTC. The full variable domain, rest sourced from reference TRBV7-9 and TRBJ2-1, is DTGVSQNPRHKITKRGQNVTFRCDPISEHNRLYWYRQTLGQGPEFLTYFQNEAQLEKSRLLSDRFSAERPKGSFSTLEIQRTEQGDSAMYLCASSLGEGGVRINEQFFGPGTRLTVL.

The rearrangement uses TRBV28 and TRBJ2-2; a possible D gene is TRBD1 (5 bases). Germline V gives CDR1 MDHEN, CDR2 SYDVKM. Trimming took 8 bases from V and 1 from J, leaving 14 bases between them. The CDR3 covers 15 residues. CDR3 sequence: CASDPAGKNTGELFF. In DNA, the CDR3 is TGTGCCAGCGACCCGGCAGGGAAGAACACCGGGGAGCTGTTTTTT.